Listed below are T cell receptor beta chains from one sample, sequenced in a study of blood T cell repertoires in COVID-19. Sequencing was performed with immunoSEQ multiplex PCR; in TCRdb, only in-frame clones are kept and a portion is missing. This sample yields fewer than 130,000 clones, of which around 85% are seen a single time; 20% to 25% belongs to the top ten. The sample comprised peripheral blood. Source of these receptors: a man between 65 and 79 years old with active or convalescent COVID-19. The CDR3 runs from the conserved cysteine through the conserved F or W. A D gene is named only where the DNA matches it firmly. Where a row states a size, it is once, few, many or the class of an expanded clone; other rows omit it.

TRBV6-5	NA	NA	TRBJ1-1	TGTGCCAGCAGTTACTCGACCGGGGTCACTGAAGCTTTCTTT	CASSYSTGVTEAFF
TRBV15	TRBD1	NA	TRBJ1-2	TGTGCCACCAGCAGAGCCCTGGGACAGGGGGATACGAACTATGGCTACACCTTC	CATSRALGQGDTNYGYTF
TRBV18	TRBD1	NA	TRBJ1-4	TGTGCCAGCTCTTGGACAGGAACTAATGAAAAACTGTTTTTT	CASSWTGTNEKLFF
TRBV18	NA	few	TRBJ1-1	TGTGCCAGCTCACCGAAGGAGGAAGCTTTCTTT	CASSPKEEAFF
TRBV27	NA	NA	TRBJ2-7	TGTGCCAGCACTCAGACCGCAGGGGATGTATCCCTCGCCTACGAGCAGTACTTC	CASTQTAGDVSLAYEQYF
TRBV12-3/TRBV12-4	NA	NA	TRBJ1-2	TGTGCCAGCAGTTCTTCTTACCGGGATCACTACACCTTC	CASSSSYRDHYTF
TRBV3-1/TRBV3-2	TRBD2	NA	TRBJ2-7	TGTGCCAGCAGCCCGGGCGGGGGGTACGAGCAGTACTTC	CASSPGGGYEQYF
TRBV3-1/TRBV3-2	NA	few	TRBJ1-1	TGTGCCAGCAGCCCCACCTCTCGGGACACTGAAGCTTTCTTT	CASSPTSRDTEAFF
TRBV6-5	TRBD1	NA	TRBJ1-5	TGTGCCAGCAGTTACGTAATAGGGGGCCGGCCCCAGCATTTT	CASSYVIGGRPQHF
TRBV7-6	NA	once	TRBJ2-4	TGTGCCAGCAGCTTAGCGCACAGGTTCGCCAAAAACATTCAGTACTTC	CASSLAHRFAKNIQYF
TRBV20-1	NA	NA	TRBJ1-1	TGCAGTGCAGGAGGAGACACTGAAGCTTTCTTT	CSAGGDTEAFF
TRBV4-1	NA	NA	TRBJ1-2	TGCGCCAGCAGCCAACCGGGGATGGGTGGCTACACCTTC	CASSQPGMGGYTF
TRBV7-2	TRBD2	NA	TRBJ2-3	TGTGCCAGCAGCTCCCTAGCGGGAGCAGATACGCAGTATTTT	CASSSLAGADTQYF
TRBV27	TRBD1	many	TRBJ1-1	TGTGCCAGCAGTTCCCAGGGGGCTGGAGCTTTCTTT	CASSSQGAGAFF
TRBV5-1	NA	NA	TRBJ2-5	TGCGCCAGCAGCCAAGTAGCGGCCCCACAAGGAGAGACCCAGTACTTC	CASSQVAAPQGETQYF
TRBV5-1	NA	NA	TRBJ1-4	TGCGCCAGCAGCCCATACACAGATTCGCCTGAAAAACTGTTTTTT	CASSPYTDSPEKLFF
TRBV4-1	NA	NA	TRBJ1-6	TGCGCCAGCAGCCAAGCCAGTAATTCACCCCTCCACTTT	CASSQASNSPLHF
TRBV28	NA	NA	TRBJ2-3	TGTGCCAGCAGTTTATCTCCTTCCACAGATACGCAGTATTTT	CASSLSPSTDTQYF
TRBV5-6	TRBD1	once	TRBJ1-6	TGTGCCAGCAGCTTGGTTCAGGGGGATAATTCACCCCTCCACTTT	CASSLVQGDNSPLHF
TRBV10-3	TRBD1	NA	TRBJ1-5	TGTGCCATCAGTGTGGAAAGGCAGGGGGCTCGGAAGCCCCAGCATTTT	CAISVERQGARKPQHF
TRBV12-3/TRBV12-4	NA	NA	TRBJ1-3	TGTGCCAGCTTTAATTCCCTTGGAAACACCATATATTTT	CASFNSLGNTIYF
TRBV5-1	NA	NA	TRBJ2-5	TGCGCCAGCAGCTGGGGTGGCGCAGGCAGGGCCGCCGAAGAGACCCAGTACTTC	CASSWGGAGRAAEETQYF
TRBV6-5	TRBD1	few	TRBJ1-5	TGTGCCAGCAGTTACTTCCAGGGGGGTCAGCCCCAGCATTTT	CASSYFQGGQPQHF
TRBV27	NA	few	TRBJ1-1	TGTGCCAGCAGCGGAGAAGCTGAAGCTTTCTTT	CASSGEAEAFF
TRBV4-1	TRBD2	NA	TRBJ2-3	TGCGCCAGCAGCCAGGGACTAGCGGCTAGCACAGATACGCAGTATTTT	CASSQGLAASTDTQYF
TRBV10-3	NA	few	TRBJ1-2	TGTGCCATCAGTGAAAACAGGAATTACTATGGCTACACCTTC	CAISENRNYYGYTF
TRBV7-2	TRBD1	NA	TRBJ1-1	TGTGCCAGCAGCGTGGACAGGGTCAGGACTGAAGCTTTCTTT	CASSVDRVRTEAFF
TRBV29-1	NA	NA	TRBJ1-2	TGCAGCGTTGAAAGGGGAGGCTACACCTTC	CSVERGGYTF
TRBV27	TRBD2	once	TRBJ2-3	TGTGCCAGCAGTCCAGTAACTAGCGGGGACAGAGATACGCAGTATTTT	CASSPVTSGDRDTQYF
TRBV6-6	TRBD1	few	TRBJ1-2	TGTGCCAGCACTCCGGGACAGGGGTTCTATGGCTACACCTTC	CASTPGQGFYGYTF
TRBV3-1/TRBV3-2	TRBD2	NA	TRBJ2-2	TGTGCCAGCAGCCAGGGGGGGACCGGGGAGCTGTTTTTT	CASSQGGTGELFF
TRBV6-4	TRBD2	NA	TRBJ2-3	TGTGCCAGCAGTGACTCTGGCGGGAGGACAGATACGCAGTATTTT	CASSDSGGRTDTQYF
TRBV10-3	NA	NA	TRBJ1-2	TGTGCCATCAGTCCGACAGCAATTTTTAACTATGGCTACACCTTC	CAISPTAIFNYGYTF
TRBV7-3	NA	NA	TRBJ2-2	TGTGCCAGCAGCCCGGACAGGAACACCGGGGAGCTGTTTTTT	CASSPDRNTGELFF
TRBV29-1	NA	few	TRBJ2-1	TGCAGCGTCGAAGGGCTTGGGGCAGGGCAATATTATGAGCAGTTCTTC	CSVEGLGAGQYYEQFF
TRBV5-6	TRBD1	NA	TRBJ2-7	TGTGCCAGCAGCTTGGGGGACAGGAGGTCCGGCGAGCAGTACTTC	CASSLGDRRSGEQYF
TRBV27	NA	NA	TRBJ1-4	TGTGCCAGCAGTTTATCGGCGAGGGTTAATGAAAAACTGTTTTTT	CASSLSARVNEKLFF
TRBV7-2	TRBD1	NA	TRBJ2-7	TGTGCCAGCAGCCGGGGACAGGGAACCTACGAGCAGTACTTC	CASSRGQGTYEQYF
TRBV28	TRBD1	NA	TRBJ1-4	TGTGCCAGCAGTTTTCAGGGGGCGGCTAATGAAAAACTGTTTTTT	CASSFQGAANEKLFF
TRBV6-5	TRBD1	NA	TRBJ1-1	TGTGCCGGAACCGGGACAGCAAGAACTGAAGCTTTCTTT	CAGTGTARTEAFF
TRBV6-5	NA	NA	TRBJ1-5	TGTGCCAGCACTCCCGCAGGGGGCAATCAGCCCCAGCATTTT	CASTPAGGNQPQHF
TRBV27	TRBD1	NA	TRBJ1-2	TGTGCCAGCAGTTCATATTTGGGGGACAGGGACTATGGCTACACCTTC	CASSSYLGDRDYGYTF
TRBV7-9	NA	NA	TRBJ2-2	TGTGCCAGCAGCATTCTGCGGCCCTCCGGGGAGCTGTTTTTT	CASSILRPSGELFF
TRBV18	TRBD1	NA	TRBJ1-5	TGTGCCAGCTCAAACACAGGGGTAAGCAATCAGCCCCAGCATTTT	CASSNTGVSNQPQHF
TRBV19	TRBD1	NA	TRBJ1-2	TGTGCCAGTAGTATCCGCGGGACAGGGCTCGACTATGGCTACACCTTC	CASSIRGTGLDYGYTF
TRBV6-6	NA	NA	TRBJ1-2	TGTGCCAGCAGTTCCCAGGTTGCCTATGGCTACACCTTC	CASSSQVAYGYTF
TRBV30	TRBD2	NA	TRBJ2-1	TGTGCCTGGAGACTAGCGGGTGATTACAATGAGCAGTTCTTC	CAWRLAGDYNEQFF
TRBV2	TRBD2	few	TRBJ2-7	TGTGCCAGCAGTGATAGTTTGGCTAGCGGGGGCTTGTCCTACGAGCAGTACTTC	CASSDSLASGGLSYEQYF
TRBV6-5	TRBD1	NA	TRBJ1-4	TGTGCCAGCAGCGGACAGGGGGGCAAAAAGGAAAAACTGTTTTTT	CASSGQGGKKEKLFF
TRBV5-6	NA	NA	TRBJ1-3	TGTGCCAGCAGCCAGCCAAGGACACGAACAAACACCATATATTTT	CASSQPRTRTNTIYF
TRBV4-1	TRBD1	NA	TRBJ2-1	TGCGCCAGCAGCCTCATGGGACAGGGAATGGCTGAGCAGTTCTTC	CASSLMGQGMAEQFF
TRBV9	NA	NA	TRBJ2-2	TGTGCCAGCAGCGTGGCGGGATCGGGAACCGGGGAGCTGTTTTTT	CASSVAGSGTGELFF
TRBV9	NA	NA	TRBJ1-5	TGTGCCAGCAGCGTCCAGGAGGCGTCGTATAGCAATCAGCCCCAGCATTTT	CASSVQEASYSNQPQHF